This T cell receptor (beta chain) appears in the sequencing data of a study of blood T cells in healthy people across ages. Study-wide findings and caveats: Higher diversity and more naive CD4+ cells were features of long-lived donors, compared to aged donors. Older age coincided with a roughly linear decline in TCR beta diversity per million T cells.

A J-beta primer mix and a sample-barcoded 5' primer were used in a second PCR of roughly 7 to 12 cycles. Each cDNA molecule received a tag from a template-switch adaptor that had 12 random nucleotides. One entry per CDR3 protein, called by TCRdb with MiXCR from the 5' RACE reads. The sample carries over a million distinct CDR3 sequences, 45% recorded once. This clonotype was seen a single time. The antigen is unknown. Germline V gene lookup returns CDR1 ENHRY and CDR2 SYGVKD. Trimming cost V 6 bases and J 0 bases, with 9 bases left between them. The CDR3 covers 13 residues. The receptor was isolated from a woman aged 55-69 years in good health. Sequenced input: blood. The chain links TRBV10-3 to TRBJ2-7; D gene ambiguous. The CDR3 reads CAIRGRISYEQYF. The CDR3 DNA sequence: TGTGCCATCAGAGGCCGGATCTCCTACGAGCAGTACTTC.